A single sample gave rise to the 11 T cell receptor beta chains below, sequenced in a study of CD8+ T cells in alopecia areata. cDNA prepared by RNA extraction and subsequent reverse transcription served as the template for sequencing. The protocol was immunoSEQ multiplex PCR, while the TCRdb copy is restricted to in-frame clones and leaves out a portion. The sample comprises 100,000 to 130,000 clones, 80% to 85% of which are singletons, and 20% to 25% rests with the top ten. Stated treatment: oral pan-JAK inhibitor, 5-10 mg twice daily. This specimen was CD8+ T cells sorted from blood, taken at week 24, from a patient treated with tofacitinib. All receptors derive from a human donor with alopecia areata.

The J gene is TRBJ1-1, the V gene TRBV5-4; tentatively, D is TRBD1 (6 bases). Trimming took off 6 bases at V and 4 bases at J, with 22 bases between the two ends. The CDR3 is made up of 16 amino acids. Germline CDR1 is SGHNT and CDR2 is YYREEE (reference sequence). The CDR3 loop is CASTLQGRIRSTEAFF. CDR3 bases: TGTGCCAGCACCCTTCAGGGGAGAATTAGGAGCACTGAAGCTTTCTTT.

The chain carries TRBV10-3 and TRBJ1-2; D ambiguous. V gave up 2 bases and J gave up 1 base, with 14 bases separating them. The CDR3 loop spans 16 amino acids. Germline CDR1 ENHRY, CDR2 SYGVKD. CDR3 amino acids: CAISERKGRGNYGYTF. CDR3 DNA sequence: TGTGCCATCAGTGAGAGAAAGGGCCGGGGTAACTATGGCTACACCTTC.

This clone appeared a single time. The chain carries TRBV7-8 and TRBJ2-7; no definite D call. The CDR3 runs 12 residues. Trimming took 1 base from V and 5 from J, leaving 6 bases between them. Germline CDR1 reads SGHVS; CDR2 reads FQNEAQ. The CDR3 loop reads CASSLGIDEQYF. The CDR3 DNA reads TGTGCCAGCAGCTTAGGGATCGACGAGCAGTACTTC.

This clone was seen only a few times. The V and J genes are TRBV29-1 and TRBJ1-1, with no clear D. The ends were cut back, 7 bases at V and 4 bases at J, with 7 bases in the middle. Germline values: CDR1 SQVTM, CDR2 ANQGSEA. The CDR3 is made up of 10 amino acids. The DNA for the CDR3 is TGCAGCGGCTGGGTCACTGAAGCTTTCTTT. This gives the protein CSGWVTEAFF.

CDR3: CASSLAFRETQYF. The CDR3 DNA is TGTGCCAGCAGTTTGGCATTTAGAGAGACCCAGTACTTC. The V and J genes are TRBV27 and TRBJ2-5; D is unresolved. The CDR3 totals 13 residues. Trimming took off 3 bases at V and 4 bases at J, with 9 bases between the two ends. Germline lookup yields CDR1 MNHEY and CDR2 SMNVEV (reference sequence).

V gene TRBV7-9 combines with J gene TRBJ2-5, with a weak D call TRBD1 (7 bases). CDR1 SEHNR and CDR2 FQNEAQ come from the germline V gene (reference sequence). The CDR3 loop spans 16 amino acids. The germline V and J ends were trimmed by 6 bases and 2 bases, with 19 bases remaining between them. DNA for the CDR3: TGTGCCAGCAGACCGAGCGGCAGGGGGAGGCAAGAGACCCAGTACTTC. This encodes CASRPSGRGRQETQYF.

V is TRBV5-1 and J is TRBJ2-1; TRBD2 agrees at 8 bases. The CDR3 sequence is 16 residues long. Losses at the gene ends were 4 bases for V and 2 bases for J; bases not matched to a gene: 8. The V gene's germline CDR1 is SGHRS and CDR2 YFSETQ. The CDR3 region is CASSAGLANPYNEQFF. The DNA for the CDR3 is TGCGCCAGCAGCGCCGGACTAGCTAACCCCTACAATGAGCAGTTCTTC.

The chain uses TRBV4-3 and TRBJ2-3, with TRBD2 matching 14 bases. J gave up 5 bases and V 4 bases, and 11 bases lay outside the gene matches. This CDR3 has 18 residues. Germline values: CDR1 LGHNA, CDR2 YSLEER. The CDR3 protein is CASSPNYPGLAGEDTQYF. CDR3 DNA sequence: TGCGCCAGCAGCCCCAATTACCCGGGACTAGCGGGGGAAGATACGCAGTATTTT.

This clone was seen a handful of times. V is TRBV27 and J is TRBJ2-1; 9 nucleotides align to TRBD2. The V segment lost 3 bases and the J segment 4 bases; nucleotides outside the gene matches: 4. Germline V gives CDR1 MNHEY, CDR2 SMNVEV (reference sequence). The CDR3 sequence is 15 residues long. The CDR3 region has the DNA TGTGCCAGCAGTTTCGGCGGGGGGGTATACAATGAGCAGTTCTTC. Protein: CASSFGGGVYNEQFF.

The rearrangement joins TRBV7-9 to TRBJ2-3; D may be TRBD2 (5 bases). Germline V gene data show CDR1 as SEHNR and CDR2 as FQNEAQ (reference sequence). The length of the CDR3 is 15 residues. V lost 1 base, J lost 2 bases, and 10 bases lay in between. Here the CDR3 reads CASSLEAANTDTQYF. CDR3 in DNA: TGTGCCAGCAGCTTAGAAGCGGCAAACACAGATACGCAGTATTTT. Using reference TRBV7-9 and TRBJ2-3 for the parts outside the CDR3, the full variable domain is DTGVSQNPRHKITKRGQNVTFRCDPISEHNRLYWYRQTLGQGPEFLTYFQNEAQLEKSRLLSDRFSAERPKGSFSTLEIQRTEQGDSAMYLCASSLEAANTDTQYFGPGTRLTVL.

The V gene is TRBV4-1, the J gene TRBJ2-7, with 10 bases matching TRBD2. The CDR3 is 16 residues long. Germline V lookup: CDR1 MGHRA, CDR2 YSYEKL. V gave up 1 base and J gave up 2 bases; unmatched junction bases: 5. The CDR3 bases are TGCGCCAGCAGCCAAGTTAGCGGGGGGCCAACCTACGAGCAGTACTTC. The encoded protein is CASSQVSGGPTYEQYF.